The text below deals with one TCR beta chain. Its specificity is not known. This entry comes from a study of T-cell memory formation after mild COVID-19. For the study at large: In these data, TCR clusters were largely donor specific. Overall study findings and caveats: The authors left the SARS-CoV-2 specificity of second-wave clones peaking on day 37 unconfirmed.

TCRalpha and TCRbeta libraries used 5'RACE with constant-segment primers and UMIs. TCRdb processed the 5' RACE reads anew with MiXCR; each CDR3 protein has one entry. The repertoire holds about 350,000 distinct CDR3 sequences, with about 13% as singletons. This CDR3 spans 15 amino acids. V was clipped by 6 bases and J by 3 bases, with 18 bases between them. The source is a man aged 18 to 30 who had mild COVID-19 (a few samples of this study predate the infection). Cell type and time point are not known. V and J are TRBV12-3 or TRBV12-4 and TRBJ2-7, with D perhaps TRBD1 or TRBD2 (7 bases each). Source material: PBMCs or a T cell subset sorted from them (not recorded which). CDR3 loop: CASREGGTANYEQYF. DNA of the CDR3: TGTGCCAGCAGGGAGGGAGGGACAGCAAACTACGAGCAGTACTTC.